The 21 T cell receptor beta chains listed next were all sequenced from one sample in a study of blood T cell repertoires in COVID-19. Generated by immunoSEQ multiplex PCR, the TCRdb table keeps only in-frame clones and is missing some. The data contain 200,000 to 250,000 clones, around 81% of them singletons. Sample: peripheral blood. The receptors come from a human donor in a cohort sampled during active COVID-19.

This chain connects TRBV5-6 to TRBJ2-4; D is unresolved. The V end was cut by 0 bases, the J end by 3 bases, with 7 bases between. Germline CDR1 SGHDT, CDR2 YYEEEE. CDR3 size: 14 residues. The chain's CDR3 is CASSLVQIKNIQYF. The CDR3 bases are TGTGCCAGCAGCTTGGTTCAAATCAAAAACATTCAGTACTTC.

This chain uses TRBV9 with TRBJ2-2; D gene ambiguous. This CDR3 comprises 13 residues. Germline CDR1 reads SGDLS; CDR2 reads YYNGEE. Deletions cut 2 bases from V and 6 bases from J, with 8 bases between. The CDR3 region has the DNA TGTGCCAGCAGCGTGGGTAGCCCCGGGGAGCTGTTTTTT. It codes for CASSVGSPGELFF. Looking up the rest from reference TRBV9 and TRBJ2-2 gives the full variable domain: DSGVTQTPKHLITATGQRVTLRCSPRSGDLSVYWYQQSLDQGLQFLIQYYNGEERAKGNILERFSAQQFPDLHSELNLSSLELGDSALYFCASSVGSPGELFFGEGSRLTVL.

The rearrangement joins TRBV6-5 to TRBJ1-2; 7 nucleotides agree with TRBD1. Germline V lookup: CDR1 MNHEY, CDR2 SVGAGI. The length of the CDR3 is 14 residues. J was trimmed by 5 bases and V by 6 bases; bases with no gene match: 9. In DNA, the CDR3 is TGTGCCAGCAGGCCATGGGACAGCAATTATGGCTACACCTTC. Its translation is CASRPWDSNYGYTF.

The chain recombines TRBV28 with TRBJ2-1, with a tentative D call TRBD2 (5 bases). Between the trimmed V and J ends, which lost 5 bases and 6 bases, there was a span of 14 bases. There are 14 residues in the CDR3. The germline V gene encodes CDR1 MDHEN and CDR2 SYDVKM. The CDR3 DNA reads TGTGCCAGCAGTACCTCGATTGAGGGCAATGAGCAGTTCTTC. Its protein product is CASSTSIEGNEQFF.

The chain uses TRBV7-2 and TRBJ2-2; 10 nucleotides align to TRBD1. The germline CDR1 and CDR2 sequences are SGHTA and FQGNSA. With V trimmed by 6 bases and J by 3 bases, 4 bases remained unmatched. This CDR3 spans 15 amino acids. Written as DNA, the CDR3 is TGTGCCAGCAGAAGGGACAGGGGTGACACCGGGGAGCTGTTTTTT. Amino acid sequence: CASRRDRGDTGELFF.

There are a few counts of this clone. V usage is TRBV11-2 and J usage is TRBJ2-2, with TRBD2 identical over 11 bases. Germline V gene lookup returns CDR1 SGHAT and CDR2 FQNNGV. The CDR3 loop spans 19 amino acids. The junction had 14 bases not matched to a gene; V was cut back by 3 bases and J by 5 bases. This CDR3 is CASSLGFYLAGGTTGELFF. CDR3 in DNA: TGTGCCAGCAGCTTGGGATTTTATCTAGCGGGAGGAACGACCGGGGAGCTGTTTTTT.

The V gene is TRBV27, the J gene TRBJ2-5, with TRBD1 matching over 9 bases. V lost 1 base and J lost 5; bases outside the gene matches: 14. This CDR3 spans 18 amino acids. CDR1 and CDR2 (germline): MNHEY, SMNVEV (reference sequence). The CDR3 is CASSLLAPSGQGVETQYF. The CDR3 bases are TGTGCCAGCAGTTTATTGGCCCCCTCGGGACAGGGTGTGGAGACCCAGTACTTC.

This clone was observed a few times. The chain carries TRBV10-3 and TRBJ1-1, with 9 bases lining up with TRBD1. This CDR3 has 15 residues. J was trimmed by 5 bases and V by 4 bases; bases with no gene match: 8. Per the germline V gene, CDR1 is ENHRY and CDR2 is SYGVKD. The CDR3 bases are TGTGCCATCAGTGCCCCGGACAGGGGTAGGACTGAAGCTTTCTTT. Translating it yields CAISAPDRGRTEAFF.

The V and J genes are TRBV19 and TRBJ2-7; D may be TRBD1 (5 bases). The CDR3 has 15 residues. The V and J ends lost 5 bases and 0 bases respectively, with 14 bases between them. The germline gives CDR1 LNHDA, CDR2 SQIVND (reference sequence). CDR3 sequence: CASSSHMGLSYEQYF. The CDR3 nucleotides read TGTGCCAGTAGTTCCCACATGGGGCTCTCCTACGAGCAGTACTTC.

The rearrangement links TRBV5-1 to TRBJ1-5; D remains ambiguous. Trimming removed 5 bases at V and 7 bases at J, with 13 bases between. CDR1 is SGHRS and CDR2 is YFSETQ in the germline V gene. The CDR3 totals 13 residues. The CDR3 coding sequence is TGCGCCAGCAGTCTGACACCAGGACAGCCCCAGCATTTT. It codes for CASSLTPGQPQHF.

This rearrangement joins TRBV9 to TRBJ1-6; D unclear. Germline V gene sequence: CDR1 SGDLS, CDR2 YYNGEE. Trimming stripped 0 bases from V and 0 bases from J, with 4 bases between. This CDR3 has 15 residues. The CDR3, as DNA: TGTGCCAGCAGCGTAGCGGGCTCCTATAATTCACCCCTCCACTTT. Translation gives CASSVAGSYNSPLHF.

This rearrangement joins TRBV7-2 to TRBJ2-7; 8 bases agree with TRBD2. In germline, CDR1 is SGHTA, CDR2 FQGNSA. Unmatched junction bases numbered 13, after V lost 5 bases and J lost 7 bases. The CDR3 is 15 residues long. In nucleotides, the CDR3 is TGTGCCAGCAGCCCAAAAGCGGGAGCACCCCAAGAGCAGTACTTC. The encoded protein is CASSPKAGAPQEQYF.

This clone was observed at least ten times. This chain joins TRBV18 and TRBJ1-1; D is perhaps TRBD1 (6 bases). Germline V lookup: CDR1 KGHSH, CDR2 LQKENI. The CDR3 runs to 14 residues. Trimming removed 3 bases from V and 7 bases from J, with 15 bases in between. The CDR3 loop reads CASSPRTATNEAFF. The CDR3 region has the DNA TGTGCCAGCTCACCTAGGACAGCCACCAATGAAGCTTTCTTT.

Here the CDR3 reads CASSLDIGGSQPQHF. The CDR3 coding sequence is TGCGCCAGCAGCTTGGATATAGGCGGGAGTCAGCCCCAGCATTTT. The rearrangement links TRBV5-1 to TRBJ1-5; D uncertain. Trimming removed 0 bases from V and 6 bases from J, with 13 bases in between. The CDR3 has 15 residues. Germline CDR1 is SGHRS and CDR2 is YFSETQ. Full variable domain (missing parts from reference TRBV5-1 and TRBJ1-5): KAGVTQTPRYLIKTRGQQVTLSCSPISGHRSVSWYQQTPGQGLQFLFEYFSETQRNKGNFPGRFSGRQFSNSRSEMNVSTLELGDSALYLCASSLDIGGSQPQHFGDGTRLSIL.

The V and J genes are TRBV9 and TRBJ1-2; a possible D gene is TRBD1 (5 bases). V was trimmed by 4 bases and J by 4 bases, leaving 20 bases between them. The CDR3 consists of 16 residues. The germline V gene has CDR1 SGDLS and CDR2 YYNGEE. DNA of the CDR3: TGTGCCAGCAGCTTCCTGGCCGTGGGGGGACTCTATGGCTACACCTTC. Its translation: CASSFLAVGGLYGYTF.

V usage is TRBV5-1 and J usage is TRBJ1-3; D is uncertain. The CDR3 extends over 16 amino acids. Germline CDR1 SGHRS, CDR2 YFSETQ. The V end lost 0 bases, the J end lost 0 bases, and 10 bases lay between the germline ends. The CDR3 DNA is TGCGCCAGCAGCTTGGTAGCGGCAGGCTCTGGAAACACCATATATTTT. As protein: CASSLVAAGSGNTIYF.

The chain joins TRBV2 to TRBJ2-1, with 11 bases fitting TRBD2. This CDR3 contains 15 residues. V was pared by 4 bases and J by 8 bases, with 7 bases of the junction left unmatched. Germline V gene data show CDR1 as SNHLY and CDR2 as FYNNEI. The CDR3 protein is CASSGTSGRMDEQFF. The CDR3, as DNA: TGTGCCAGCAGTGGTACTAGCGGGAGAATGGATGAGCAGTTCTTC.

This clone appeared a few times. V is TRBV7-2 and J is TRBJ2-3; possibly TRBD1 for D (6 bases). V was cut by 4 bases and J by 7 bases, with 12 bases left in between. Germline assignment: CDR1 SGHTA and CDR2 FQGNSA. The CDR3 is 13 amino acids. The CDR3 DNA reads TGTGCCAGCAGCTACGCCAGGGGCAATACGCAGTATTTT. It is translated as CASSYARGNTQYF. Complete variable domain (other parts from reference TRBV7-2 and TRBJ2-3): GAGVSQSPSNKVTEKGKDVELRCDPISGHTALYWYRQSLGQGLEFLIYFQGNSAPDKSGLPSDRFSAERTGGSVSTLTIQRTQQEDSAVYLCASSYARGNTQYFGPGTRLTVL.

The chain joins TRBV20-1 to TRBJ1-3; tentative D call: TRBD1 (6 bases). Germline assignment: CDR1 DFQATT and CDR2 SNEGSKA (reference sequence). V was clipped by 3 bases and J by 0 bases, with 15 bases between them. CDR3 size: 16 residues. The CDR3 DNA follows: TGCAGTGCTAGTGCACCAGGGGCTTTCTCTGGAAACACCATATATTTT. Its protein is CSASAPGAFSGNTIYF.

The chain uses TRBV28 and TRBJ2-2, with 10 bases identical to TRBD1. Per germline, CDR1 MDHEN and CDR2 SYDVKM. V trimming: 5 bases; J trimming: 6 bases; junction bases outside the gene matches: 9. The CDR3 has 16 residues. The CDR3 sequence is CASSPRQGASPGELFF. The CDR3 nucleotides read TGTGCCAGCAGTCCGCGACAGGGGGCGTCCCCCGGGGAGCTGTTTTTT.

The count of this clone is one. The chain recombines TRBV5-1 with TRBJ2-5; TRBD1 is a possible D gene (7 bases). CDR3 length equals 14 residues. Trimming cost V 4 bases and J 5 bases, with 15 bases left between them. Germline V gene sequence: CDR1 SGHRS, CDR2 YFSETQ. In DNA form, the CDR3 reads TGCGCCAGCAGCAGGGGGCAAGGAGGGGAGACCCAGTACTTC. Protein: CASSRGQGGETQYF.